The next 25 T cell receptor beta chains were all read from a single sample in a study of shared clonotypes between healthy human individuals. Sequencing was performed with immunoSEQ multiplex PCR; in TCRdb, only in-frame clones are kept and a portion is missing. The sample has about 2.1 million clones; about 93% are singletons. As defined, naive CD8 cells were CD45RO-negative and positively selected for CCR7, with terminally differentiated effector memory CD45RA+ cells excluded. Sequencing was carried out using naive CD8+ T cells from PBMCs. These receptors all stem from a young man in good health. Some clones in this sample may be carry-over from other donors' samples.

The rearrangement joins TRBV19 to TRBJ2-1; 10 bases align to TRBD2. With V trimmed by 7 bases and J by 0 bases, 3 bases remained unmatched. This CDR3 is 15 amino acids long. Looked up from germline, CDR1 is LNHDA and CDR2 is SQIVND (reference sequence). CDR3 DNA sequence: TGTGCCAGTACCTCTAGCGGGAGCTCCTACAATGAGCAGTTCTTC. Its protein product is CASTSSGSSYNEQFF. Supplemented by reference TRBV19 and TRBJ2-1, the full variable domain reads DGGITQSPKYLFRKEGQNVTLSCEQNLNHDAMYWYRQDPGQGLRLIYYSQIVNDFQKGDIAEGYSVSREKKESFPLTVTSAQKNPTAFYLCASTSSGSSYNEQFFGPGTRLTVL.

V and J are TRBV4-2 and TRBJ2-3; D unclear. The germline CDR1 and CDR2 sequences are LGHNA and YNFKEQ. The ends were cut back, 1 base at V and 8 bases at J, with 7 bases in the middle. The CDR3 spans 12 residues. CDR3 sequence reads: CASSQGSSTQYF. DNA for the CDR3: TGTGCCAGCAGCCAAGGCAGTAGTACGCAGTATTTT.

CDR3 in DNA: TGTGCCAGCAGTTTAGACCCCAGACCGTACTACGAGCAGTACTTC. This sequence encodes CASSLDPRPYYEQYF. This chain links TRBV28 with TRBJ2-7; no reliable D call. Germline V gene lookup returns CDR1 MDHEN and CDR2 SYDVKM. Trimming took off 2 bases at V and 3 bases at J, with 14 bases between the two ends. This CDR3 has 15 residues. Together with reference TRBV28 and TRBJ2-7, the CDR3 gives the full variable domain: DVKVTQSSRYLVKRTGEKVFLECVQDMDHENMFWYRQDPGLGLRLIYFSYDVKMKEKGDIPEGYSVSREKKERFSLILESASTNQTSMYLCASSLDPRPYYEQYFGPGTRLTVT.

The chain is built from TRBV29-1 and TRBJ2-3; 7 bases match TRBD1. The CDR3 totals 15 residues. V dropped 6 bases and J dropped 4; count of bases not matched to a gene: 13. Germline CDR1 and CDR2: SQVTM and ANQGSEA. Written as DNA, the CDR3 is TGCAGCGTGGTAACAGGGGCCCCGACGGCAGATACGCAGTATTTT. Its protein product is CSVVTGAPTADTQYF.

The V call is TRBV30, the J call TRBJ2-7; tentatively, D is TRBD1 or TRBD2 (5 bases each). CDR1 GTSNPN and CDR2 SVGIG come from the germline V gene (reference sequence). The V end lost 4 bases, the J end lost 0 bases, and 13 bases lay between the germline ends. This CDR3 has 14 amino acids. CDR3 residues: CAWNGGRVSYEQYF. For the CDR3, the DNA is TGTGCCTGGAATGGAGGCAGGGTCTCCTACGAGCAGTACTTC.

The V and J genes are TRBV6-5 and TRBJ1-5, with 8 bases lining up with TRBD1. V dropped 6 bases and J dropped 5; count of bases not matched to a gene: 6. The V gene's germline CDR1 is MNHEY and CDR2 SVGAGI. This CDR3 has 14 amino acids. The DNA of the CDR3 is TGTGCCAGCAGACCCGGACAGGGCGATCAGCCCCAGCATTTT. Translated: CASRPGQGDQPQHF.

The genes are TRBV19 and TRBJ1-3; 7 nucleotides agree with TRBD1. J was trimmed by 0 bases and V by 4 bases; bases with no gene match: 6. Per germline, CDR1 LNHDA and CDR2 SQIVND (reference sequence). The CDR3 is 16 residues long. The DNA for the CDR3 is TGTGCCAGTAGTACACGACAGGGAACCTCTGGAAACACCATATATTTT. Protein sequence: CASSTRQGTSGNTIYF.

The chain couples TRBV10-3 to TRBJ2-7; no reliable D call. The germline V gene has CDR1 ENHRY and CDR2 SYGVKD. This CDR3 is 11 amino acids long. Trimming took 10 bases from V and 5 from J, leaving 12 bases between them. The chain's CDR3 is CATWYSDEQYF. The CDR3 DNA follows: TGTGCCACCTGGTACAGTGACGAGCAGTACTTC.

The chain is built from TRBV27 and TRBJ2-1; the D gene is possibly TRBD2 (5 bases). The CDR3 runs to 18 residues. The germline gives CDR1 MNHEY, CDR2 SMNVEV (reference sequence). V lost 3 bases and J 9 bases, leaving 27 bases between the germline ends. The CDR3 DNA reads TGTGCCAGCAGTTTCCTCCTCATCGGCGGGTCCACAGACGGTGAGCAGTTCTTC. Protein sequence: CASSFLLIGGSTDGEQFF.

CDR3: CASSSGSRYYEQYF. CDR3 in DNA: TGTGCCAGCAGTTCCGGAAGCCGATACTACGAGCAGTACTTC. V is TRBV27 and J is TRBJ2-7; D not resolved. This CDR3 is 14 amino acids long. Per the germline V gene, CDR1 is MNHEY and CDR2 is SMNVEV (reference sequence). The V gene lost 4 bases and the J gene lost 3 bases, with 13 bases spanning the gap.

The chain has TRBV14 and TRBJ2-7; 11 bases line up with TRBD2. Unmatched junction bases numbered 5, after V lost 4 bases and J lost 0 bases. CDR1 and CDR2 (germline): SGHDN, FVKESK. There are 16 residues in the CDR3. CDR3 DNA: TGTGCCAGCAGCCCGGGACTAGCGGTTTCCTCCTACGAGCAGTACTTC. It yields the protein CASSPGLAVSSYEQYF. The full variable domain, in which reference TRBV14 and TRBJ2-7 provide the parts outside the CDR3, is EAGVTQFPSHSVIEKGQTVTLRCDPISGHDNLYWYRRVMGKEIKFLLHFVKESKQDESGMPNNRFLAERTGGTYSTLKVQPAELEDSGVYFCASSPGLAVSSYEQYFGPGTRLTVT.

Concerning this clone itself: The sample carries other DNA sequences with the same CDR3. The chain carries TRBV4-1 and TRBJ2-7, with 7 bases identical to TRBD1. Germline CDR1 is MGHRA and CDR2 is YSYEKL. Trimming removed 1 base from V and 0 bases from J; junction bases left unmatched: 3. This CDR3 spans 15 amino acids. CDR3 sequence (DNA): TGCGCCAGCAGCCAAGGGACAGGAGTCTCCTACGAGCAGTACTTC. Its protein product is CASSQGTGVSYEQYF.

Note on this clone: Other DNA sequences in this specimen translate into the identical CDR3. V usage is TRBV19 and J usage is TRBJ2-1, with D unresolved. The CDR3 length is 13 residues. The V gene lost 1 base and the J gene lost 2 bases, with 3 bases spanning the gap. Germline loops: CDR1 LNHDA, CDR2 SQIVND (reference sequence). CDR3 bases: TGTGCCAGTAGTATAGCTCCCTACAATGAGCAGTTCTTC. Translation: CASSIAPYNEQFF.

The V call is TRBV9, the J call TRBJ2-5; 8 bases map to TRBD1. The CDR3 length is 14 residues. J lost 6 bases, V lost 3 bases, and 7 bases had no gene match. From germline, CDR1 is SGDLS and CDR2 YYNGEE. CDR3 sequence: CASSAQGALQTQYF. The CDR3 DNA reads TGTGCCAGCAGCGCGCAGGGGGCGTTACAGACCCAGTACTTC.

The chain uses TRBV4-1 and TRBJ2-7; 7 bases are a match to TRBD2. The germline V gene encodes CDR1 MGHRA and CDR2 YSYEKL. The CDR3 has 15 residues. The CDR3 loop reads CASSLIGGGAYEQYF. The DNA of the CDR3 is TGCGCTTCCAGCCTAATTGGCGGGGGAGCCTACGAGCAGTACTTC.

The gene calls are TRBV11-2 and TRBJ2-7, with D maybe TRBD2 (5 bases). Per the germline V gene, CDR1 is SGHAT and CDR2 is FQNNGV. The CDR3 is made up of 13 amino acids. V lost 7 bases and J 5 bases, leaving 15 bases between the germline ends. CDR3 in amino acids: CASTLWGEDEQYF. The CDR3 DNA follows: TGTGCCAGCACCCTCTGGGGAGAAGACGAGCAGTACTTC.

The rearrangement joins TRBV7-2 to TRBJ2-5; D may be TRBD1 (6 bases). The CDR3 consists of 16 residues. Germline CDR1 SGHTA, CDR2 FQGNSA. With 1 base removed from V and 0 bases from J, the gap between germline ends came to 12 bases. The DNA of the CDR3 is TGTGCCAGCAGCTTAGTCGTCTACAGGGACCAAGAGACCCAGTACTTC. This encodes CASSLVVYRDQETQYF.

The V call is TRBV6-5, the J call TRBJ1-1; D gene uncertain. The CDR3 length is 15 residues. CDR1 is MNHEY and CDR2 is SVGAGI in the germline V gene. The germline V and J ends were trimmed by 7 bases and 1 base, with 16 bases remaining between them. Written as DNA, the CDR3 is TGTGCCAGCACCCATATCCGCGTGGGGAACACTGAAGCTTTCTTT. Amino acid sequence: CASTHIRVGNTEAFF.

The chain employs TRBV7-2 and TRBJ1-3; 12 nucleotides line up with TRBD1. Per the germline V gene, CDR1 is SGHTA and CDR2 is FQGNSA. The CDR3 contains 17 residues. V lost 5 bases to trimming and J lost 4 bases; unmatched junction nucleotides: 9. The CDR3 here is CASSLGTGGLWGNTIYF. DNA of the CDR3: TGTGCCAGCAGCCTCGGGACAGGGGGCTTGTGGGGAAACACCATATATTTT. The entire variable domain, with the rest obtained from reference TRBV7-2 and TRBJ1-3, is as follows: GAGVSQSPSNKVTEKGKDVELRCDPISGHTALYWYRQSLGQGLEFLIYFQGNSAPDKSGLPSDRFSAERTGGSVSTLTIQRTQQEDSAVYLCASSLGTGGLWGNTIYFGEGSWLTVV.

The gene calls are TRBV5-6 and TRBJ1-1; D is uncertain. CDR3 length equals 12 residues. Per germline, CDR1 SGHDT and CDR2 YYEEEE. Trimming cost V 1 base and J 3 bases, with 4 bases left between them. CDR3 in DNA: TGTGCCAGCAGCTTGTCGGACACTGAAGCTTTCTTT. Translated, it gives CASSLSDTEAFF.

As to this clone: The sample carries other DNA sequences with the same CDR3. V usage is TRBV9 and J usage is TRBJ2-5, with 7 positions matching TRBD2. This CDR3 comprises 13 residues. CDR1 and CDR2 (germline): SGDLS, YYNGEE. The V gene end was trimmed by 2 bases and the J gene end by 5 bases; junction bases not matched to a gene: 3. CDR3 sequence: CASSVVSGETQYF. The CDR3 nucleotides are TGTGCCAGCAGCGTGGTTAGCGGGGAGACCCAGTACTTC.

The chain is built from TRBV21-1 and TRBJ1-1; the table assigns TRBD1, which was not confirmed against the DNA. TRBV21-1 is reported as a pseudogene. There are 14 residues in the CDR3. The chain's CDR3 is CASEVYRATFPLFF. CDR3 coding DNA: TGTGCCAGCGAGGTGTACAGGGCCACCTTCCCTTTATTCTTT.

The sample holds a few counts of this clone. The chain joins TRBV2 to TRBJ2-7, with D tentatively TRBD2 (5 bases). There are 12 residues in the CDR3. With 7 bases removed from V and 8 bases from J, the gap between germline ends came to 15 bases. CDR1 SNHLY and CDR2 FYNNEI come from the germline V gene. The DNA for the CDR3 is TGTGCCAGCACGGACTCGGGAACTAAGCAGTACTTC. It codes for CASTDSGTKQYF.

The V gene is TRBV9, the J gene TRBJ1-1, with D perhaps matching TRBD1 (5 bases). The V gene lost 0 bases and the J gene lost 10 bases, with 13 bases spanning the gap. The CDR3 contains 13 residues. CDR1 is SGDLS and CDR2 is YYNGEE in the germline V gene. The chain's CDR3 is CASSVVERGPAFF. CDR3 bases: TGTGCCAGCAGCGTAGTTGAGAGGGGTCCAGCTTTCTTT.

There are a few counts of this clone. The V call is TRBV19, the J call TRBJ1-1; no reliable D call. The CDR3 extends over 13 amino acids. CDR1 is LNHDA and CDR2 is SQIVND in the germline V gene (reference sequence). V was pared by 3 bases and J by 4 bases, with 9 bases between. This chain's CDR3 is CASSIRKGTEAFF. The CDR3 nucleotides are TGTGCCAGTAGTATTCGAAAGGGCACTGAAGCTTTCTTT.